This T cell receptor beta chain was identified in a study of blood T cell repertoires in COVID-19. For the study at large: Acute-phase and convalescent COVID-19 samples originated in the United States, Italy and Spain.

V lost 4 bases and J 10 bases, leaving 20 bases between the germline ends. This CDR3 has 15 residues. Germline CDR1 reads LNHDA; CDR2 reads SQIVND (reference sequence). Libraries were prepared by immunoSEQ multiplex PCR; TCRdb keeps only in-frame clonotypes and omits some of them. Of some 110,000 clones listed, more than 80% are singletons. The specimen was peripheral blood. This chain joins TRBV19 and TRBJ2-1; D may be TRBD2 (5 bases). The source of this sequence is a woman older than 75 with COVID-19, enrolled during active disease. The CDR3: CASSRWAGGGLEQFF. CDR3 bases: TGTGCCAGTAGTAGGTGGGCCGGAGGAGGACTGGAGCAGTTCTTC.